Sequencing of this TCR beta chain was carried out in a study of shared clonotypes between healthy human individuals. Study-wide context: CD4 naive cells filled three plates per donor, CD4 memory three, CD8 naive two and CD8 memory one.

Genomic DNA of each subset was evenly split across several immunoSEQ plates. The data were produced by immunoSEQ multiplex PCR, yet TCRdb's version contains in-frame clones alone and is incomplete. The table has about 2,200,000 clones, 90% to 95% seen once; the top ten hold approximately 1.7%. Terminally differentiated effector memory CD45RA+ cells were excluded by CCR7 positive selection of CD45RO-negative cells. The length of the CDR3 is 14 residues. The germline gives CDR1 LNHDA, CDR2 SQIVND (reference sequence). After removal of 4 bases from V and 11 bases from J, the junction contained 14 bases not matched to a gene. This clone was counted a single time.

This TCR came from a man younger than 35 in good health. Some clones in this sample may be carry-over from other donors' samples. Sequenced material: naive CD8+ T cells from PBMCs. V usage is TRBV19 and J usage is TRBJ2-7, with 7 bases matching TRBD1. The CDR3 nucleotides are TGTGCCAGTAGTACCCGGACAGGCCCCCGACGGGAGTACTTC. Translated, it gives CASSTRTGPRREYF. The whole variable domain, filled in from reference TRBV19 and TRBJ2-7, reads DGGITQSPKYLFRKEGQNVTLSCEQNLNHDAMYWYRQDPGQGLRLIYYSQIVNDFQKGDIAEGYSVSREKKESFPLTVTSAQKNPTAFYLCASSTRTGPRREYFGPGTRLTVT.